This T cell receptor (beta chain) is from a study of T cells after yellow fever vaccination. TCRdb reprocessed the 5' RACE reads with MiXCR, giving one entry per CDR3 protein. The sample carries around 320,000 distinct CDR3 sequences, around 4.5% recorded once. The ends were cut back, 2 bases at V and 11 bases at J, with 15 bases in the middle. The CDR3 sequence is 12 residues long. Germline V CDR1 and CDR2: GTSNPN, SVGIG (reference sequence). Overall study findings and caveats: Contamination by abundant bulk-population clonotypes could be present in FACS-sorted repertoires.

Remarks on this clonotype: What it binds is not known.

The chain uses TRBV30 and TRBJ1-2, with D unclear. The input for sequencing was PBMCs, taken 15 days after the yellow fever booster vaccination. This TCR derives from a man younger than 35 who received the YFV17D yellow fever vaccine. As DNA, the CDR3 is TGTGCCTGGAGTCCAATCGGTTGGGTGTACACCTTC. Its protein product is CAWSPIGWVYTF.